The following is a T cell receptor beta chain sequence with its context. This record comes from a study of lymphopenia after photon versus proton radiotherapy. The data were produced by immunoSEQ multiplex PCR, yet TCRdb's version contains in-frame clones alone and is incomplete. The profile covers tens of thousands of clones, with around nine tenths appearing a single time and about 10% taken by the ten largest. The CDR3 covers 16 residues. Trimming removed 4 bases from V and 6 bases from J, with 21 bases in between. The V gene's germline CDR1 is SGHTA and CDR2 FQGNSA. The genes are TRBV7-2 and TRBJ2-5; perhaps TRBD2 as D (6 bases). The sequence derives from a woman aged 70 to 79 with pancreatic cancer. Some clones in this sample may be carry-over from other donors' samples. Sequenced material: peripheral blood, taken from a patient treated with proton-based radiotherapy. CDR3 residues: CASSSRWEEPGQTQYF. CDR3 DNA sequence: TGTGCCAGCAGCTCCCGGTGGGAGGAACCCGGACAGACCCAGTACTTC.